A selection of T cell receptor beta chains follows, all from one sample in a study of OX40 agonist ivuxolimab in advanced cancers. Profiled with immunoSEQ multiplex PCR; TCRdb holds only in-frame clones, not every one. Of roughly 100,000 clones in the sample, about 90% are singletons; the top ten hold around 1.5%. The material sequenced was CD4+ or CD8+ T cells sorted from blood, taken in a trial of the OX40 agonist ivuxolimab. These receptors originate from an adult with an advanced solid tumor such as melanoma, head and neck, liver or kidney cancer. Both conserved end residues are part of each CDR3. The order of the fields is V gene, CDR3 length, D gene, J gene, clone size, CDR3 protein, CDR3 DNA. The D gene is left open where the match is weak. Some rows mark clone size as missing; the rest say once, few, many or name a class of expanded clone.

>TRBV5-4|14|NA|TRBJ2-2|few
CASSLGRGSGELFF
TGTGCCAGCAGCTTGGGCAGGGGAAGCGGGGAGCTGTTTTTT
>TRBV4-1|17|TRBD1|TRBJ2-7|NA
CASSQEMERQGAYEQYF
TGCGCCAGCAGCCAAGAAATGGAGAGACAGGGAGCCTACGAGCAGTACTTC
>TRBV6-6|15|TRBD1|TRBJ1-2|NA
CASSTPGQGNYGYTF
TGTGCCAGCAGTACCCCGGGACAGGGCAACTATGGCTACACCTTC
>TRBV19|14|NA|TRBJ1-1|NA
CASSITGSNTEAFF
TGTGCCAGTAGTATAACGGGATCGAACACTGAAGCTTTCTTT
>TRBV5-6|14|NA|TRBJ1-1|NA
CASSPGPLNTEAFF
TGTGCCAGCAGCCCGGGACCTTTGAACACTGAAGCTTTCTTT
>TRBV7-2|16|TRBD1|TRBJ1-2|NA
CASSLDRATFGYGYTF
TGTGCCAGCAGCCTGGACAGGGCAACCTTTGGGTATGGCTACACCTTC
>TRBV6-6|16|TRBD1|TRBJ2-5|NA
CASRWGQGHEQETQYF
TGTGCCAGCAGATGGGGACAGGGTCACGAGCAAGAGACCCAGTACTTC
>TRBV7-8|16|NA|TRBJ1-5|NA
CASSLDSGVSNQPQHF
TGTGCCAGCAGCTTAGATAGTGGGGTGAGCAATCAGCCCCAGCATTTT
>TRBV27|15|NA|TRBJ2-5|few
CASSIIHGGQETQYF
TGTGCCAGCAGTATTATTCATGGGGGGCAAGAGACCCAGTACTTC
>TRBV2|16|NA|TRBJ1-5|NA
CASTAGSQAGTGPQHF
TGTGCCAGCACTGCTGGGAGTCAGGCCGGTACCGGGCCCCAGCATTTT
>TRBV12-5|15|TRBD2|TRBJ2-1|once
CASALLAGAINEQFF
TGTGCTAGTGCCCTCCTAGCGGGAGCTATCAATGAGCAGTTCTTC
>TRBV11-2|11|NA|TRBJ2-7|NA
CASSFASEQYF
TGTGCCAGCAGCTTTGCGTCCGAGCAGTACTTC
>TRBV30|15|TRBD2|TRBJ2-1|NA
CAWTVAGSPYNEQFF
TGTGCCTGGACCGTAGCGGGATCCCCCTACAATGAGCAGTTCTTC
>TRBV11-3|15|NA|TRBJ2-7|NA
CASSLLGWQGYEQYF
TGTGCCAGCAGCTTGCTCGGGTGGCAGGGCTACGAGCAGTACTTC
>TRBV2|15|NA|TRBJ2-4|NA
CASSEDGGSKNIQYF
TGTGCCAGCAGTGAAGATGGGGGATCCAAAAACATTCAGTACTTC
>TRBV30|13|NA|TRBJ2-7|NA
CAWSPTAYYEQYF
TGTGCCTGGAGCCCAACAGCTTACTACGAGCAGTACTTC
>TRBV5-1|14|TRBD1|TRBJ1-2|NA
CASSEGQSNYGYTF
TGCGCCAGCAGCGAGGGACAGTCTAACTATGGCTACACCTTC
>TRBV2|18|NA|TRBJ2-2|NA
CASSDPLLQGRYTGELFF
TGTGCCAGCAGTGACCCCCTCTTACAGGGCCGATACACCGGGGAGCTGTTTTTT
>TRBV4-3|19|TRBD2|TRBJ2-5|NA
CASSHALGLAGGWEETQYF
TGCGCCAGCAGCCATGCCCTGGGACTAGCGGGAGGGTGGGAGGAGACCCAGTACTTC
>TRBV11-3|16|TRBD1|TRBJ2-1|NA
CASSPHRDRGYNEQFF
TGTGCCAGCAGCCCTCACCGGGACAGGGGCTACAATGAGCAGTTCTTC
>TRBV18|17|TRBD1|TRBJ2-7|NA
CASSPNLPGQTMAEQYF
TGTGCCAGCTCACCCAACCTCCCGGGACAGACGATGGCCGAGCAGTACTTC
>TRBV5-5|16|NA|TRBJ2-7|NA
CASGTKTRGAGYEQYF
TGTGCCAGCGGGACTAAGACACGGGGGGCAGGTTACGAGCAGTACTTC
>TRBV13|16|NA|TRBJ1-4|NA
CASSLGPRVTNEKLFF
TGTGCCAGCAGCTTAGGCCCCAGGGTAACTAATGAAAAACTGTTTTTT
>TRBV9|14|NA|TRBJ2-5|NA
CASSPEGRQETQYF
TGTGCCAGCAGTCCCGAGGGCCGACAAGAGACCCAGTACTTC
>TRBV6-5|14|TRBD2|TRBJ2-7|NA
CASRPAGGSYEQYF
TGTGCCAGCAGACCAGCGGGAGGGAGCTACGAGCAGTACTTC
>TRBV11-3|14|NA|TRBJ2-7|NA
CASSFGPPVNEQYF
TGTGCCAGCAGCTTTGGCCCCCCGGTAAACGAGCAGTACTTC